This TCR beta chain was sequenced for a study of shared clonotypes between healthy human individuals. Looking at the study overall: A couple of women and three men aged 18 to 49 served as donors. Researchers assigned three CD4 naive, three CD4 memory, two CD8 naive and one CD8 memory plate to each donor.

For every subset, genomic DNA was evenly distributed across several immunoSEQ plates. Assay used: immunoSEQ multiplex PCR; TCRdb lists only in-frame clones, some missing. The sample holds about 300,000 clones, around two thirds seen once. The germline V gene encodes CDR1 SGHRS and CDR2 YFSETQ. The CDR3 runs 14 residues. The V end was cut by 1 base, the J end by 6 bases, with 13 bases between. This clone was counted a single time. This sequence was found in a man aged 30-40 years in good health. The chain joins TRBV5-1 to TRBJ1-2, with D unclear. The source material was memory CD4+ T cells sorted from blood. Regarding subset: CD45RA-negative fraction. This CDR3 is CASSLLRLEDGYTF. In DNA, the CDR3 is TGCGCCAGCAGCTTGCTTAGACTCGAGGATGGCTACACCTTC.